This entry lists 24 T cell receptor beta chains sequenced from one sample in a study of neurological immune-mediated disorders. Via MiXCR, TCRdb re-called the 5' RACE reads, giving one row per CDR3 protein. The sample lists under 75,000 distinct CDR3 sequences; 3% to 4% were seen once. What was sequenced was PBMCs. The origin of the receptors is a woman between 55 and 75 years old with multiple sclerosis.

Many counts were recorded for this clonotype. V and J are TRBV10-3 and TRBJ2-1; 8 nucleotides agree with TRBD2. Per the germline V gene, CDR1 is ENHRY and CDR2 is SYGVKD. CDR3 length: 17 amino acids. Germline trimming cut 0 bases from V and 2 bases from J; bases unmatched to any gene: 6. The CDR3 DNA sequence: TGTGCCATCAGTGAGTCAAGTCGGGGGGGGGCCTACAATGAGCAGTTCTTC. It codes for CAISESSRGGAYNEQFF.

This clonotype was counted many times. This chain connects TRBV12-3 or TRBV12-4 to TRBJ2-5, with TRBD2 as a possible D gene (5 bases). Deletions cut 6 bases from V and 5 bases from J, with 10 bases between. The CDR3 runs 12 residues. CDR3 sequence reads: CASRTRGETQYF. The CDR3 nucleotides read TGTGCCAGCAGGACGAGAGGGGAGACCCAGTACTTC.

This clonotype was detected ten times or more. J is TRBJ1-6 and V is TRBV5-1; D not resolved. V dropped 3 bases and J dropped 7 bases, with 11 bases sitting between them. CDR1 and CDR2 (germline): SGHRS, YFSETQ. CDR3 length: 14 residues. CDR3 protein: CASSWTNSNSPLHF. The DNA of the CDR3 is TGCGCCAGCAGCTGGACTAACAGCAATTCACCCCTCCACTTT.

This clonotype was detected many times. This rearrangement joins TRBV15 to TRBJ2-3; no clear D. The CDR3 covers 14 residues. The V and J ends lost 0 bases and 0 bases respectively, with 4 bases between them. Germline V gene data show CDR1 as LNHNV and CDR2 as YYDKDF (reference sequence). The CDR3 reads CATSRDGSTDTQYF. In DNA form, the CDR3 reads TGTGCCACCAGCAGAGATGGAAGCACAGATACGCAGTATTTT.

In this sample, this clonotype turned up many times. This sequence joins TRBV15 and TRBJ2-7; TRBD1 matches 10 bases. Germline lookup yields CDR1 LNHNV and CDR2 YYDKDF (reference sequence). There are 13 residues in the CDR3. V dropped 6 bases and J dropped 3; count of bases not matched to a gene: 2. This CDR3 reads CATSRDRGYEQYF. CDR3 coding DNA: TGTGCCACCAGTAGGGACAGGGGCTACGAGCAGTACTTC.

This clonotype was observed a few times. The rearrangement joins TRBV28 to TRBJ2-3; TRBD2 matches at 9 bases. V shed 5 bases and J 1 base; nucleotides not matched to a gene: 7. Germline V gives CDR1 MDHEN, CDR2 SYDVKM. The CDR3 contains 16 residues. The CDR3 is CASSDLAGRRTDTQYF. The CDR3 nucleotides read TGTGCCAGCAGTGATCTAGCGGGGCGACGCACAGATACGCAGTATTTT.

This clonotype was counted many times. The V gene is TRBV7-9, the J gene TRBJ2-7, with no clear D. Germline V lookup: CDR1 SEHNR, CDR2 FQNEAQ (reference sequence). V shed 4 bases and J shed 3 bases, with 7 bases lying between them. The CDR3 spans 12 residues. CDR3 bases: TGTGCCAGCAGCTCGAACTACTACGAGCAGTACTTC. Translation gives CASSSNYYEQYF.

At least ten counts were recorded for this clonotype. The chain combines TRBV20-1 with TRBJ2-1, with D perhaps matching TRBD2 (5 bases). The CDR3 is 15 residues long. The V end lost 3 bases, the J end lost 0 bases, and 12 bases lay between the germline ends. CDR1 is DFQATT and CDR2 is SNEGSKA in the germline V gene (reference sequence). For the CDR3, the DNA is TGCAGTGCTAGGAGCGGCCCACTCTCCTACAATGAGCAGTTCTTC. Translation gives CSARSGPLSYNEQFF.

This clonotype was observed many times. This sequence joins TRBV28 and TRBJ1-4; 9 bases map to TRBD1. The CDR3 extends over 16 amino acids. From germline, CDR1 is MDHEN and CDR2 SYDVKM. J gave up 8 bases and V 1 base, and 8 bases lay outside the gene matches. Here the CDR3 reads CASSLLGGTGTEKLFF. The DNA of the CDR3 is TGTGCCAGCAGTTTATTGGGTGGGACAGGGACGGAAAAACTGTTTTTT.

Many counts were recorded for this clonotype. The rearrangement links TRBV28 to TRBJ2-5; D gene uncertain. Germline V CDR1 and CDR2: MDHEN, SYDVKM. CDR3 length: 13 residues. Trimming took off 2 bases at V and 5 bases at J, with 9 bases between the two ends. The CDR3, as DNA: TGTGCCAGCAGTTTAACCTCGCCGGAGACCCAGTACTTC. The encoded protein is CASSLTSPETQYF.

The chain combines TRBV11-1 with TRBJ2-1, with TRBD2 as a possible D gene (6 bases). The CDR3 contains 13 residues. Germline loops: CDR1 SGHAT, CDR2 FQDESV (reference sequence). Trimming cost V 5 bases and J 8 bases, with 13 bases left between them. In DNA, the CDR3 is TGTGCCAGCAGCCGACGACTAGTGGATGAGCAGTTCTTC. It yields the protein CASSRRLVDEQFF.

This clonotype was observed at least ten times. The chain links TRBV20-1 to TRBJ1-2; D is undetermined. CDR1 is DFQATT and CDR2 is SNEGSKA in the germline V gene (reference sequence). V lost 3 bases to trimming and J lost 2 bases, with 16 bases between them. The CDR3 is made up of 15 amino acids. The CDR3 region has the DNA TGCAGTGCTAGGGAGGGAGGGAGCCCCAACTATGGCTACACCTTC. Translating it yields CSAREGGSPNYGYTF.

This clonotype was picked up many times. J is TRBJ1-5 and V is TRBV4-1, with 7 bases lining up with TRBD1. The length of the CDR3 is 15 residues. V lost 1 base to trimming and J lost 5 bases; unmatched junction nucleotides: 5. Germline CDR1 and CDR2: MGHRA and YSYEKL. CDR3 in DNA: TGCGCCAGCAGCCAAGGTACAGGGGTTCATCAGCCCCAGCATTTT. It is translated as CASSQGTGVHQPQHF.

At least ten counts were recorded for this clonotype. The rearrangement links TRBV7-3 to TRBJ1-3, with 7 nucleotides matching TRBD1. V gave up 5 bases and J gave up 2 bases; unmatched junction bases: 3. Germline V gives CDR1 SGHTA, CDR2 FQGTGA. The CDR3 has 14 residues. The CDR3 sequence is CASSAGTAGNTIYF. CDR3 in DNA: TGTGCCAGCAGCGCCGGGACAGCTGGAAACACCATATATTTT.

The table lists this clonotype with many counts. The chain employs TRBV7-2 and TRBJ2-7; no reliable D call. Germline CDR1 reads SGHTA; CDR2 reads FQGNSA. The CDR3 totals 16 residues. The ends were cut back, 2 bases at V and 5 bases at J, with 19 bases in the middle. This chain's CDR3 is CASSLSSLGFLNEQYF. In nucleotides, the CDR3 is TGTGCCAGCAGCTTATCATCTTTGGGATTTCTCAACGAGCAGTACTTC. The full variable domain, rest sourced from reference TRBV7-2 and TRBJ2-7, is GAGVSQSPSNKVTEKGKDVELRCDPISGHTALYWYRQSLGQGLEFLIYFQGNSAPDKSGLPSDRFSAERTGGSVSTLTIQRTQQEDSAVYLCASSLSSLGFLNEQYFGPGTRLTVT.

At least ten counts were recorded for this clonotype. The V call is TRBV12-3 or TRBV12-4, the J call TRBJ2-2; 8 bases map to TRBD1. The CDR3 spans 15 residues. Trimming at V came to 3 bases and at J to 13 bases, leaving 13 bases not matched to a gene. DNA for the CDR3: TGTGCCAGCAGTTTCAAGGGCAGGGGGCTTCATGGGCTGTTTTTT. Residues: CASSFKGRGLHGLFF.

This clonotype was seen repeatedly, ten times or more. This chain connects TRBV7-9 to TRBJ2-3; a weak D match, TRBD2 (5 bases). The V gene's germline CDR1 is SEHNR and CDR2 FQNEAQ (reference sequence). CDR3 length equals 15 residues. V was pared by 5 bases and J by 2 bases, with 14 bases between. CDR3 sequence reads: CASSVASKYTDTQYF. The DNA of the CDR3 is TGTGCCAGCAGCGTGGCTAGCAAATACACAGATACGCAGTATTTT.

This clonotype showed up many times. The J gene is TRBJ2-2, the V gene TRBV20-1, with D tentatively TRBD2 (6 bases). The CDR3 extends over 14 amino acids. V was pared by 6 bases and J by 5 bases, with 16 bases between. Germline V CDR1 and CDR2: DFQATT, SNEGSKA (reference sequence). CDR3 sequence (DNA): TGCAGTGCGGCAGCGGCTAGCGCGACCGGGGAGCTGTTTTTT. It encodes CSAAAASATGELFF.

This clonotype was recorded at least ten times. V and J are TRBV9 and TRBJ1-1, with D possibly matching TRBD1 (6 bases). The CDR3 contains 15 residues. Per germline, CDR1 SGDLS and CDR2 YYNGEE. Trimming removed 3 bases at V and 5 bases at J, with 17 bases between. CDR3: CASSATGRGITEAFF. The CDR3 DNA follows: TGTGCCAGCAGCGCGACCGGCAGGGGCATAACTGAAGCTTTCTTT. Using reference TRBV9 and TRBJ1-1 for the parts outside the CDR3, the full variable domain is DSGVTQTPKHLITATGQRVTLRCSPRSGDLSVYWYQQSLDQGLQFLIQYYNGEERAKGNILERFSAQQFPDLHSELNLSSLELGDSALYFCASSATGRGITEAFFGQGTRLTVV.

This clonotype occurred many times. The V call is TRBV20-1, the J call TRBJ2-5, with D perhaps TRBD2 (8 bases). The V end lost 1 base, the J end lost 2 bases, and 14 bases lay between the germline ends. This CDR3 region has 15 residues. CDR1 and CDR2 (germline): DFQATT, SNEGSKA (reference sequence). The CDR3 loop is CSARALAGQQETQYF. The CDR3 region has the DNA TGCAGTGCTAGAGCCTTAGCGGGACAGCAAGAGACCCAGTACTTC.

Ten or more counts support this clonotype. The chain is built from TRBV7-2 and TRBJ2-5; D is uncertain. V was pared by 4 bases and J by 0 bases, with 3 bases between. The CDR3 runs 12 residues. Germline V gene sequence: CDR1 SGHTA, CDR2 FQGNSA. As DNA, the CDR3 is TGTGCCAGCAGCTCAAACCAAGAGACCCAGTACTTC. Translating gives CASSSNQETQYF.

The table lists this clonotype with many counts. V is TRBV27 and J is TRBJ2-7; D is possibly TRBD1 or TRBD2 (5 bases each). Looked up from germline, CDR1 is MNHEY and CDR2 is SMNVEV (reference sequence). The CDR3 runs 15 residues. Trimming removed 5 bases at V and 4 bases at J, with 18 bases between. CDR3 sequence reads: CASSPPSGGRYEQYF. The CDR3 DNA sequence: TGTGCCAGCAGTCCCCCGTCTGGGGGTAGGTACGAGCAGTACTTC.

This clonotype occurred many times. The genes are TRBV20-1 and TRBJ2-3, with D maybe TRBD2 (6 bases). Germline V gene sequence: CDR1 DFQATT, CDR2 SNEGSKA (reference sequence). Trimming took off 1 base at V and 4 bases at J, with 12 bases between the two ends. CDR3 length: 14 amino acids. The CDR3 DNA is TGCAGTGCTAGAGCCTCGACTAGGGCAGATACGCAGTATTTT. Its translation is CSARASTRADTQYF.

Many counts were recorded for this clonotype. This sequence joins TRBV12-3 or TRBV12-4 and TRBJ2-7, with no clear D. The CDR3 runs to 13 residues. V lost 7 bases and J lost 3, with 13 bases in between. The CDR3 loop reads CASTADPGYEQYF. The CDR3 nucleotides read TGTGCCAGCACCGCCGACCCAGGCTACGAGCAGTACTTC.